These 27 T cell receptor beta chains were all obtained from the same sample, sequenced in a study of a mutant IDH1 vaccine in newly diagnosed glioma. Documented time point: week 47, end of study. A 20-mer mutant IDH1 peptide at 300 ug was injected subcutaneously with topical imiquimod. Antigen specificity for these receptors is unknown. TCRdb's table, derived via immunoSEQ multiplex PCR, lists solely in-frame clones and lacks some. The sample includes 50,000 or so clones, around 84% of them seen just once. Specimen: PBMCs, collected from a glioma patient whose treatment included an IDH1 peptide vaccine. Receptors originate from a woman in her twenties or thirties with glioma. Some clones in this sample may be carry-over from other donors' samples.

The sample holds one count of this clone. The chain couples TRBV19 to TRBJ1-1; 7 bases line up with TRBD1. Germline assignment: CDR1 LNHDA and CDR2 SQIVND (reference sequence). J was trimmed by 3 bases and V by 6 bases; bases with no gene match: 7. This CDR3 has 14 amino acids. CDR3 DNA sequence: TGTGCCAGTAGGGCGGGACAGCCGGACACTGAAGCTTTCTTT. As protein: CASRAGQPDTEAFF. The variable domain in full, with the rest retrieved from reference TRBV19 and TRBJ1-1, is DGGITQSPKYLFRKEGQNVTLSCEQNLNHDAMYWYRQDPGQGLRLIYYSQIVNDFQKGDIAEGYSVSREKKESFPLTVTSAQKNPTAFYLCASRAGQPDTEAFFGQGTRLTVV.

This chain joins TRBV6-5 and TRBJ2-7; 7 bases line up with TRBD2. The CDR3 is 15 amino acids. V gave up 0 bases and J gave up 0 bases; unmatched junction bases: 2. Germline assignment: CDR1 MNHEY and CDR2 SVGAGI. This chain's CDR3 is CASSYSTGGSYEQYF. As DNA, the CDR3 is TGTGCCAGCAGTTACTCGACGGGAGGCTCCTACGAGCAGTACTTC.

This chain's CDR3 is CASSSGGRVQETQYF. Written as DNA, the CDR3 is TGTGCCAGCAGCTCAGGGGGACGGGTGCAAGAGACCCAGTACTTC. The chain is built from TRBV5-8 and TRBJ2-5; TRBD1 matches 7 bases. V was clipped by 3 bases and J by 2 bases; unmatched bases: 7. The CDR3 is 15 amino acids. CDR1 is SGHTS, CDR2 YDEGEE, per germline.

The rearrangement joins TRBV2 to TRBJ2-3; D gene unclear. The V gene lost 6 bases and the J gene lost 0 bases, with 13 bases spanning the gap. The CDR3 has 15 amino acids. Per germline, CDR1 SNHLY and CDR2 FYNNEI. The CDR3 DNA follows: TGTGCCAGCAGGTTAGGGTCTAAGAGCACAGATACGCAGTATTTT. It yields the protein CASRLGSKSTDTQYF.

The rearrangement links TRBV19 to TRBJ1-1, with 9 bases identical to TRBD1. V dropped 7 bases and J dropped 0; count of bases not matched to a gene: 3. Germline-derived CDR1 and CDR2 are LNHDA and SQIVND (reference sequence). The CDR3 has 14 amino acids. DNA for the CDR3: TGTGCCAGTACCAGGACAGGGGTGAACACTGAAGCTTTCTTT. This codes for CASTRTGVNTEAFF. The full variable domain, completed using reference TRBV19 and TRBJ1-1, is DGGITQSPKYLFRKEGQNVTLSCEQNLNHDAMYWYRQDPGQGLRLIYYSQIVNDFQKGDIAEGYSVSREKKESFPLTVTSAQKNPTAFYLCASTRTGVNTEAFFGQGTRLTVV.

This clone was recorded once. The CDR3 sequence: CSVETGTGVEEQYF. CDR3 coding DNA: TGCAGCGTTGAAACCGGGACCGGAGTAGAGGAGCAGTACTTC. The V call is TRBV29-1, the J call TRBJ2-7, with D perhaps matching TRBD1 or TRBD2 (5 bases each). Trimming stripped 2 bases from V and 7 bases from J, with 18 bases between. This CDR3 is 14 amino acids long. CDR1 is SQVTM and CDR2 is ANQGSEA in the germline V gene.

This clone has more than one count but fewer than ten. The chain has TRBV19 and TRBJ2-6; D gene unclear. CDR3 length: 16 amino acids. V lost 7 bases and J lost 0, with 13 bases in between. The germline CDR1 and CDR2 sequences are LNHDA and SQIVND (reference sequence). CDR3 nucleotide sequence: TGTGCCAGTATCAGGTTATCGGACTCTGGGGCCAACGTCCTGACTTTC. Translation gives CASIRLSDSGANVLTF.

The V call is TRBV7-8, the J call TRBJ1-1, with 8 bases fitting TRBD1. Trimming took 5 bases from V and 4 from J; bases not matched to a gene: 6. From germline, CDR1 is SGHVS and CDR2 FQNEAQ. The CDR3 is 14 residues long. CDR3 nucleotides: TGTGCCAGCAGCCCAAGACAGGGGAGCACTGAAGCTTTCTTT. Its translation: CASSPRQGSTEAFF.

The rearrangement links TRBV5-1 to TRBJ2-5, with D perhaps being TRBD1 or TRBD2 (5 bases each). The length of the CDR3 is 14 residues. The germline gives CDR1 SGHRS, CDR2 YFSETQ. Trimming removed 4 bases from V and 5 bases from J, with 15 bases in between. CDR3 sequence reads: CASSPGSAGETQYF. The CDR3 DNA follows: TGCGCCAGCAGCCCGGGGTCCGCAGGGGAGACCCAGTACTTC.

The CDR3 sequence: CASSTNRLAALYNEQFF. The CDR3 nucleotides are TGTGCCAGCAGCACCAACAGGCTAGCGGCCCTTTACAATGAGCAGTTCTTC. V and J are TRBV7-2 and TRBJ2-1, with 7 bases lining up with TRBD2. The CDR3 runs to 17 residues. With V trimmed by 5 bases and J by 4 bases, 14 bases remained unmatched. Germline CDR1 and CDR2: SGHTA and FQGNSA. Full variable domain (remainder filled in from reference TRBV7-2 and TRBJ2-1): GAGVSQSPSNKVTEKGKDVELRCDPISGHTALYWYRQSLGQGLEFLIYFQGNSAPDKSGLPSDRFSAERTGGSVSTLTIQRTQQEDSAVYLCASSTNRLAALYNEQFFGPGTRLTVL.

This clone was observed a few times. The V call is TRBV9, the J call TRBJ1-3, with 9 bases matching TRBD1. The trim removed 4 bases at V and 2 bases at J, leaving 4 bases unmatched. This CDR3 region has 15 residues. Germline V lookup: CDR1 SGDLS, CDR2 YYNGEE. In DNA, the CDR3 is TGTGCCAGCAGCACCGGGACAGGGACTGGAAACACCATATATTTT. Translated, it gives CASSTGTGTGNTIYF.

This chain uses TRBV5-5 with TRBJ2-7; TRBD1 agrees at 9 bases. The CDR3 totals 15 residues. J lost 3 bases, V lost 3 bases, and 7 bases had no gene match. CDR1 is SGHKS, CDR2 YYEKEE, per germline (reference sequence). The CDR3 DNA follows: TGTGCCAGCAGCTCGCCGGACAGGGGAGGCTACGAGCAGTACTTC. This codes for CASSSPDRGGYEQYF. The full variable domain, its missing parts supplied by reference TRBV5-5 and TRBJ2-7, is DAGVTQSPTHLIKTRGQQVTLRCSPISGHKSVSWYQQVLGQGPQFIFQYYEKEERGRGNFPDRFSARQFPNYSSELNVNALLLGDSALYLCASSSPDRGGYEQYFGPGTRLTVT.

This chain joins TRBV18 and TRBJ1-2, with 9 bases aligning to TRBD1. Per germline, CDR1 KGHSH and CDR2 LQKENI. This CDR3 has 17 amino acids. V lost 3 bases and J lost 2; bases outside the gene matches: 10. CDR3 loop: CASSPPGRTGDNYGYTF. The CDR3 DNA reads TGTGCCAGCTCACCTCCGGGTCGGACAGGGGACAACTATGGCTACACCTTC.

This chain joins TRBV6-1 and TRBJ1-1; D might be TRBD1 (5 bases). Trimming shortened V by 4 bases and J by 0 bases, and 15 bases separated the two germline ends. Germline CDR1 reads MNHNS; CDR2 reads SASEGT. CDR3 length equals 16 residues. This chain's CDR3 is CASSGGVGSLNTEAFF. The DNA of the CDR3 is TGTGCCAGCAGTGGGGGGGTCGGCAGCTTGAACACTGAAGCTTTCTTT.

The rearrangement links TRBV4-2 to TRBJ1-2; D is unclear. Germline assignment: CDR1 LGHNA and CDR2 YNFKEQ. The CDR3 loop spans 17 amino acids. The ends were cut back, 0 bases at V and 0 bases at J, with 14 bases in the middle. The CDR3 DNA reads TGTGCCAGCAGCCAAGATCGGTTTGGGGAAACTAACTATGGCTACACCTTC. Translating it yields CASSQDRFGETNYGYTF.

This chain uses TRBV5-6 with TRBJ2-1; D is undetermined. The CDR3 length is 12 residues. V dropped 4 bases and J dropped 4 bases, with 6 bases sitting between them. Germline lookup yields CDR1 SGHDT and CDR2 YYEEEE. The CDR3 DNA is TGTGCCAGCAGCCTCCAGTACAATGAGCAGTTCTTC. Protein product: CASSLQYNEQFF.

The V call is TRBV6-5, the J call TRBJ1-1; perhaps TRBD1 as D (6 bases). Trimming stripped 6 bases from V and 2 bases from J, with 16 bases between. This CDR3 has 15 residues. Per the germline V gene, CDR1 is MNHEY and CDR2 is SVGAGI. The CDR3 DNA is TGTGCCAGCAGCCCCGGGACACCCAAAAACACTGAAGCTTTCTTT. Protein: CASSPGTPKNTEAFF.

The gene calls are TRBV27 and TRBJ2-1; 14 bases match TRBD2. Germline lookup yields CDR1 MNHEY and CDR2 SMNVEV (reference sequence). The CDR3 runs 16 residues. V shed 3 bases and J 6 bases; nucleotides not matched to a gene: 4. The CDR3 region has the DNA TGTGCCAGCAGTTTCGTGACTAGCGGGGGGGGCAATGAGCAGTTCTTC. Amino acids: CASSFVTSGGGNEQFF.

The DNA of the CDR3 is TGTGCCAGCAGCGTAGAGACAGGCTTTGGAAAACTGTTTTTT. Protein product: CASSVETGFGKLFF. The gene calls are TRBV9 and TRBJ1-4; possible D gene TRBD1, 6 bases. This CDR3 is 14 amino acids long. CDR1 and CDR2 (germline): SGDLS, YYNGEE. The V and J ends lost 0 bases and 10 bases respectively, with 13 bases between them.

The rearrangement links TRBV27 to TRBJ2-7; TRBD1 matches 11 bases. V shed 11 bases and J 2 bases; nucleotides not matched to a gene: 2. CDR3 length equals 12 residues. CDR1 and CDR2 from the germline V gene are MNHEY and SMNVEV (reference sequence). CDR3 nucleotide sequence: TGTGCCCGGGACAGGGGGGCCTACGAGCAGTACTTC. Its translation: CARDRGAYEQYF.

The V call is TRBV2, the J call TRBJ1-1; D is perhaps TRBD1 (6 bases). With 4 bases removed from V and 8 bases from J, the gap between germline ends came to 14 bases. In germline, CDR1 is SNHLY, CDR2 FYNNEI. The CDR3 is 13 amino acids. CDR3 nucleotides: TGTGCCAGCAGTGTTCTTAAGGGGACAGAAGCTTTCTTT. This gives the protein CASSVLKGTEAFF.

The chain combines TRBV5-1 with TRBJ1-1; D gene ambiguous. V shed 3 bases and J shed 0 bases, with 6 bases lying between them. CDR1 and CDR2 from the germline V gene are SGHRS and YFSETQ. The CDR3 contains 13 residues. The CDR3 reads CASSSYLNTEAFF. CDR3 in DNA: TGCGCCAGCAGCTCATACCTGAACACTGAAGCTTTCTTT.

This clone occurred once. The chain is built from TRBV2 and TRBJ2-4; a possible D gene is TRBD1 (6 bases). Deletions cut 6 bases from V and 6 bases from J, with 18 bases between. This CDR3 spans 15 amino acids. Germline V lookup: CDR1 SNHLY, CDR2 FYNNEI. The CDR3 protein is CASRAHRVTPNIQYF. DNA of the CDR3: TGTGCCAGCAGGGCACACAGGGTGACCCCAAACATTCAGTACTTC.

This sequence joins TRBV10-3 and TRBJ2-7; D is unresolved. This CDR3 contains 12 residues. The germline CDR1 and CDR2 sequences are ENHRY and SYGVKD. V shed 4 bases and J shed 3 bases, with 7 bases lying between them. The CDR3 reads CAISAEGYEQYF. The DNA for the CDR3 is TGTGCCATCAGTGCGGAAGGCTACGAGCAGTACTTC.

CDR3 coding DNA: TGTGCCAGCACTCGACAGAAGCTCTATGGCTACACCTTC. This gives the protein CASTRQKLYGYTF. This rearrangement joins TRBV2 to TRBJ1-2; TRBD1 might be the D (5 bases). Germline CDR1 SNHLY, CDR2 FYNNEI. This CDR3 is built from 13 residues. V lost 7 bases to trimming and J lost 4 bases, with 13 bases between them.

The rearrangement uses TRBV10-1 and TRBJ1-5; possible D gene TRBD1, 5 bases. This CDR3 has 14 residues. Trimming took 2 bases from V and 7 from J, leaving 12 bases between them. CDR1 is WNHNN, CDR2 SYGVQD, per germline (reference sequence). In DNA, the CDR3 is TGCGCCAGCAGTGAGGGGGCCGGCCAGCAGCCCCAGCATTTT. It is translated as CASSEGAGQQPQHF.

V usage is TRBV6-5 and J usage is TRBJ1-1; D is possibly TRBD1 (6 bases). The germline CDR1 and CDR2 sequences are MNHEY and SVGAGI. The length of the CDR3 is 12 residues. Trimming took 5 bases from V and 5 from J, leaving 9 bases between them. CDR3 residues: CASSERGTEAFF. CDR3 nucleotide sequence: TGTGCCAGCAGTGAGAGGGGGACTGAAGCTTTCTTT.